These 12 T cell receptor beta chains were sequenced from one sample in a study of PD-L1 blockade in urothelial cancer. The method was immunoSEQ multiplex PCR; TCRdb's version includes in-frame clones alone and lacks a portion of them. Altogether around 27,000 clones are present, around 75% being singletons, with the ten largest covering around 1.9%. Sequenced here: PBMCs, sampled around atezolizumab (anti-PD-L1) treatment. These receptors originate from a man aged 45 to 65 with urothelial cancer.

This chain joins TRBV6-1 and TRBJ1-1; TRBD1 might be the D (5 bases). The CDR3 runs 13 residues. Trimming pared 0 bases from V and 4 bases from J, leaving 6 bases between. CDR1 is MNHNS, CDR2 SASEGT, per germline. The CDR3 protein is CASSEAGATEAFF. As DNA, the CDR3 is TGTGCCAGCAGTGAAGCAGGGGCCACTGAAGCTTTCTTT.

The J gene is TRBJ2-7, the V gene TRBV9, with a possible D match to TRBD1 (6 bases). Germline lookup yields CDR1 SGDLS and CDR2 YYNGEE. With 2 bases removed from V and 3 bases from J, the gap between germline ends came to 12 bases. The CDR3 has 14 amino acids. CDR3 sequence (DNA): TGTGCCAGCAGCGTCCACACAGGGAACTACGAGCAGTACTTC. Translating it yields CASSVHTGNYEQYF.

V usage is TRBV2 and J usage is TRBJ2-7; 9 bases are a match to TRBD2. Germline loops: CDR1 SNHLY, CDR2 FYNNEI. Germline trimming cut 7 bases from V and 0 bases from J; bases unmatched to any gene: 4. CDR3 length equals 14 residues. Here the CDR3 reads CASTLAGVSYEQYF. For the CDR3, the DNA is TGTGCCAGCACATTAGCGGGAGTCTCCTACGAGCAGTACTTC.

The CDR3 protein is CASSYLRLAGTDTQYF. The CDR3 DNA reads as TGTGCCAGCAGTTACTTACGACTAGCGGGCACAGATACGCAGTATTTT. The chain uses TRBV6-5 and TRBJ2-3; 9 bases align to TRBD2. The CDR3 length is 16 residues. Germline V gene sequence: CDR1 MNHEY, CDR2 SVGAGI. V lost 1 base, J lost 1 base, and 3 bases stayed unmatched.

This clone was recorded once. The chain couples TRBV7-6 to TRBJ2-3, with 8 bases matching TRBD2. Germline CDR1 is SGHVS and CDR2 is FNYEAQ. V shed 5 bases, J shed 3 bases, and the junction held 7 bases outside the gene matches. The CDR3 contains 15 residues. CDR3 sequence reads: CASSQSGGGTDTQYF. Here the CDR3 DNA reads TGTGCCAGCAGCCAGAGCGGGGGCGGGACAGATACGCAGTATTTT. Full variable domain (remainder filled in from reference TRBV7-6 and TRBJ2-3): GAGVSQSPRYKVTKRGQDVALRCDPISGHVSLYWYRQALGQGPEFLTYFNYEAQQDKSGLPNDRFSAERPEGSISTLTIQRTEQRDSAMYRCASSQSGGGTDTQYFGPGTRLTVL.

The chain combines TRBV9 with TRBJ1-3; possible D gene TRBD1, 6 bases. CDR1 SGDLS and CDR2 YYNGEE come from the germline V gene. The ends were cut back, 0 bases at V and 0 bases at J, with 16 bases in the middle. The CDR3 is made up of 18 amino acids. The CDR3 coding sequence is TGTGCCAGCAGCGTAGGCACAGGGTTAGGGCACTCTGGAAACACCATATATTTT. It encodes CASSVGTGLGHSGNTIYF.

The gene calls are TRBV6-4 and TRBJ2-1; D is uncertain. V lost 5 bases, J lost 6 bases, and 8 bases lay in between. Germline V gives CDR1 MRHNA, CDR2 SNTAGT. This CDR3 is 12 amino acids long. The CDR3 is CASSTDFNEQFF. The CDR3 region has the DNA TGTGCCAGCAGTACAGATTTCAATGAGCAGTTCTTC.

DNA of the CDR3: TGTGCCAGCAGTGGGTACGAGCTGGGAAGGGAGCAGTACGTC. It specifies CASSGYELGREQYV. J is TRBJ2-7 and V is TRBV6-1; D unresolved. This CDR3 region has 14 residues. Between the trimmed V and J ends, which lost 4 bases and 7 bases, there was a span of 17 bases. Germline V CDR1 and CDR2: MNHNS, SASEGT.

This clone was seen a handful of times. The CDR3 nucleotides are TGTGCCAGCAGCCGAACAGGGAGCACTGAAGCTTTCTTT. Translating it yields CASSRTGSTEAFF. The genes are TRBV7-9 and TRBJ1-1; weak D call: TRBD1 (6 bases). The germline V gene encodes CDR1 SEHNR and CDR2 FQNEAQ (reference sequence). The CDR3 runs 13 residues. Trimming stripped 5 bases from V and 4 bases from J, with 11 bases between.

The chain is built from TRBV29-1 and TRBJ1-2, with a possible D match to TRBD1 (6 bases). The CDR3 spans 13 residues. Germline V gene data show CDR1 as SQVTM and CDR2 as ANQGSEA. V dropped 4 bases and J dropped 7 bases, with 16 bases sitting between them. In DNA, the CDR3 is TGCAGCGTTGGACTAAGGGGGGGAAGTGGCTACACCTTC. This sequence encodes CSVGLRGGSGYTF.

The chain combines TRBV7-9 with TRBJ2-2, with 7 positions matching TRBD2. Germline CDR1 reads SEHNR; CDR2 reads FQNEAQ (reference sequence). Trimming removed 2 bases from V and 6 bases from J; junction bases left unmatched: 15. There are 18 residues in the CDR3. The CDR3 sequence is CASSLTGGLARRSGELFF. In nucleotides, the CDR3 is TGTGCCAGCAGCTTAACGGGGGGTCTAGCGAGGAGATCCGGGGAGCTGTTTTTT.

This clone was seen more than once but under ten times. This chain joins TRBV7-2 and TRBJ1-2; D is ambiguous. This CDR3 has 12 amino acids. In germline, CDR1 is SGHTA, CDR2 FQGNSA. The V and J ends lost 4 bases and 7 bases respectively, with 10 bases between them. The CDR3 sequence is CASSWQRAGYTF. CDR3 coding DNA: TGTGCCAGCAGCTGGCAGAGGGCTGGCTACACCTTC. Complete variable domain (other parts from reference TRBV7-2 and TRBJ1-2): GAGVSQSPSNKVTEKGKDVELRCDPISGHTALYWYRQSLGQGLEFLIYFQGNSAPDKSGLPSDRFSAERTGGSVSTLTIQRTQQEDSAVYLCASSWQRAGYTFGSGTRLTVV.